This TCR beta chain was sequenced for a study of shared clonotypes between healthy human individuals. The CDR3 spans 16 residues. Germline V CDR1 and CDR2: SGHTA, FQGTGA. J gave up 2 bases and V 3 bases, and 5 bases lay outside the gene matches. Clones were read by immunoSEQ multiplex PCR, and TCRdb kept only the in-frame ones, dropping some. The table includes about 700,000 clones, less than 85% detected once. J is TRBJ2-4 and V is TRBV7-3, with 9 bases aligning to TRBD2. This TCR was sampled from a woman in her twenties or thirties in good health. Source material: memory CD4+ T cells sorted from blood. Stated subset: CD45RA-negative fraction. The CDR3 spells CASSLGAGGSKNIQYF. The CDR3, as DNA: TGTGCCAGCAGCTTGGGAGCGGGAGGCTCCAAAAACATTCAGTACTTC. Looking up the rest from reference TRBV7-3 and TRBJ2-4 gives the full variable domain: GAGVSQTPSNKVTEKGKYVELRCDPISGHTALYWYRQSLGQGPEFLIYFQGTGAADDSGLPNDRFFAVRPEGSVSTLKIQRTERGDSAVYLCASSLGAGGSKNIQYFGAGTRLSVL.